This T cell receptor (beta chain) was captured by sequencing in a study of Tregs in tolerant kidney transplant recipients. Generated by immunoSEQ multiplex PCR, the TCRdb table keeps only in-frame clones and is missing some. The sample contains approximately 93,000 clones, roughly 93% of which appear only once. The sequence was collected from a human donor who received a combined kidney and bone marrow transplant. Sequences were derived from CD4+ T cells from blood, sampled before the transplant.

The CDR3 sequence: CASSLEASGNTIYF. CDR3 in DNA: TGCGCCAGCAGCTTGGAAGCATCTGGAAACACCATATATTTT. The V and J genes are TRBV5-1 and TRBJ1-3; the D is unclear. The CDR3 runs 14 residues. The germline V and J ends were trimmed by 0 bases and 1 base, with 5 bases remaining between them. Germline V CDR1 and CDR2: SGHRS, YFSETQ.